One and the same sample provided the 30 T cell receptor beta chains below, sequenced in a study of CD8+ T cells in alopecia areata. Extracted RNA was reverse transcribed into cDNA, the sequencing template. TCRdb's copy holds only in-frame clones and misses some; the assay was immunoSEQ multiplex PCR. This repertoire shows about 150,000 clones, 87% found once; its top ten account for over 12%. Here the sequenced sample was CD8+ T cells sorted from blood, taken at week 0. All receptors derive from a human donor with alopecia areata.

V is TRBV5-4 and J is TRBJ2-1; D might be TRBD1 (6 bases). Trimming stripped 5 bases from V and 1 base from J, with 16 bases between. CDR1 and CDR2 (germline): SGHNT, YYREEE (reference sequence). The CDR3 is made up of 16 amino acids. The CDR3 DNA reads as TGTGCCAGCAGTTCGGATGGGGGCGGTTCCTACAATGAGCAGTTCTTC. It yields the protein CASSSDGGGSYNEQFF.

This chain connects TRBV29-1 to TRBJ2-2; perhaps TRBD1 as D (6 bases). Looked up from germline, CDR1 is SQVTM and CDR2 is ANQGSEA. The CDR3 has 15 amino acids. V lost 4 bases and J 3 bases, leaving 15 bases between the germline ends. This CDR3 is CSVARDKGHTGELFF. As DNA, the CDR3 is TGCAGCGTTGCCCGGGACAAGGGTCACACCGGGGAGCTGTTTTTT.

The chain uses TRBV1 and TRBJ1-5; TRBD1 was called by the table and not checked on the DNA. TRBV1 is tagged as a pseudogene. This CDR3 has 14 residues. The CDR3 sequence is CTINAETGIQPQHF. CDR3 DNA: TGCACCATAAACGCCGAAACAGGGATTCAGCCCCAGCATTTT.

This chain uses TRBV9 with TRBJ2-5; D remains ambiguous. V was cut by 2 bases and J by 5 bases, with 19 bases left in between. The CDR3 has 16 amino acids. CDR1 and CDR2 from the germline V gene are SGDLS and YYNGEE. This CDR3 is CASSVGVWADGETQYF. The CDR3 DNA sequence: TGTGCCAGCAGCGTTGGCGTGTGGGCGGATGGGGAGACCCAGTACTTC.

The CDR3 loop reads CASAISGGRDGELFF. CDR3 nucleotide sequence: TGTGCCAGCGCCATCTCCGGGGGGCGCGATGGGGAGCTGTTTTTT. The gene calls are TRBV7-3 and TRBJ2-2, with D maybe TRBD2 (7 bases). The CDR3 has 15 amino acids. The germline V gene has CDR1 SGHTA and CDR2 FQGTGA. Trimming removed 8 bases at V and 8 bases at J, with 21 bases between.

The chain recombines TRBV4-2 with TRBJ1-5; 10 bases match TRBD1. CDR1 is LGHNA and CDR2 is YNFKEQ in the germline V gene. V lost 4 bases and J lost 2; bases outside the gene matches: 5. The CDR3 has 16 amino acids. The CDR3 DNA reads TGTGCCAGCAGCCTATCCGGGACAGGGGGCAATCAGCCCCAGCATTTT. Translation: CASSLSGTGGNQPQHF.

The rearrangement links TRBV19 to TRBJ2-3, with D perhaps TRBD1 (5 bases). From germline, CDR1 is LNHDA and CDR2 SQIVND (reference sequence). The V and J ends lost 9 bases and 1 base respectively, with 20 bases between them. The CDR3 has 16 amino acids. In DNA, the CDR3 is TGTGCCAGCGACTGGGGCCGGAAAGGGGGCACAGATACGCAGTATTTT. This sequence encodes CASDWGRKGGTDTQYF. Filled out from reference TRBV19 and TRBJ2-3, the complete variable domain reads DGGITQSPKYLFRKEGQNVTLSCEQNLNHDAMYWYRQDPGQGLRLIYYSQIVNDFQKGDIAEGYSVSREKKESFPLTVTSAQKNPTAFYLCASDWGRKGGTDTQYFGPGTRLTVL.

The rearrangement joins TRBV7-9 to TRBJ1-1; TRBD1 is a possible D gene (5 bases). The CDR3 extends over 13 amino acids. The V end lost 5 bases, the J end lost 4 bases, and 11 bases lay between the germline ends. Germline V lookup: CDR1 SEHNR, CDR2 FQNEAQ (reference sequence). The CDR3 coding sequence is TGTGCCAGCAGCCTCGGGGGGGGCACTGAAGCTTTCTTT. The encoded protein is CASSLGGGTEAFF.

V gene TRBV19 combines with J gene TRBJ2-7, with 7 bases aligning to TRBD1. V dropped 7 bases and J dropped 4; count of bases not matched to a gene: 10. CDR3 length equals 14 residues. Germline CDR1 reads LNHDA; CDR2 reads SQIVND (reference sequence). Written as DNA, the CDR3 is TGTGCCAGTACCATGACAGGGAGTCTTTACGAGCAGTACTTC. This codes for CASTMTGSLYEQYF.

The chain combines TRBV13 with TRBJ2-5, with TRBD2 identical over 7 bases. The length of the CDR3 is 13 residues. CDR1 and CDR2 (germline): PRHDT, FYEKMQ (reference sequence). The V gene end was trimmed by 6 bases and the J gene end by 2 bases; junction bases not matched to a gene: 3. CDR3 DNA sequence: TGTGCCAGCAGTTTTAGCGGGCAAGAGACCCAGTACTTC. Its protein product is CASSFSGQETQYF.

CDR3 sequence: CASSYTVGGEQYF. CDR3 sequence (DNA): TGCGCCAGCAGCTATACGGTGGGGGGCGAGCAGTACTTC. This chain links TRBV5-1 with TRBJ2-7; perhaps TRBD2 as D (6 bases). The V gene lost 3 bases and the J gene lost 6 bases, with 13 bases spanning the gap. This CDR3 has 13 residues. Germline V gives CDR1 SGHRS, CDR2 YFSETQ.

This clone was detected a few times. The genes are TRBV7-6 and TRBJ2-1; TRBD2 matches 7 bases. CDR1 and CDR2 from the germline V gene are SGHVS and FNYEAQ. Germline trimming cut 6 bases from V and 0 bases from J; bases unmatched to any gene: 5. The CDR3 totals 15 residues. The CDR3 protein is CASRASGSSYNEQFF. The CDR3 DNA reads TGTGCCAGCAGGGCTAGCGGCAGCTCCTACAATGAGCAGTTCTTC.

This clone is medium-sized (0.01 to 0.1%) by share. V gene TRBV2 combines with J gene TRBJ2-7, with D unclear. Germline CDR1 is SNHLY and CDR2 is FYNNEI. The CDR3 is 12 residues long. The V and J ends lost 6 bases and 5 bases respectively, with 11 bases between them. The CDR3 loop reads CASSSGADEQYF. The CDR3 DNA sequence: TGTGCCAGCAGCTCAGGAGCCGACGAGCAGTACTTC.

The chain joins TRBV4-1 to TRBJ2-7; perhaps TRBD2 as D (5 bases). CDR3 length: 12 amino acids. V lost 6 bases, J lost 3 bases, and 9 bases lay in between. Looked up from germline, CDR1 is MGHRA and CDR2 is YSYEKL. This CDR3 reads CASRSGSYEQYF. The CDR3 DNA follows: TGCGCCAGCAGGTCTGGGAGCTACGAGCAGTACTTC.

This CDR3 reads CASSVKRAYNEQFF. As DNA, the CDR3 is TGTGCCAGCAGTGTCAAGCGGGCCTACAATGAGCAGTTCTTC. This chain uses TRBV27 with TRBJ2-1; D is possibly TRBD2 (6 bases). This CDR3 has 14 amino acids. V was cut by 5 bases and J by 2 bases, with 10 bases left in between. From germline, CDR1 is MNHEY and CDR2 SMNVEV (reference sequence).

CDR3 in DNA: TGCGCCAGCAGCTTGACTCGGGGAGAGCAGTTCTTC. Protein product: CASSLTRGEQFF. The chain recombines TRBV4-1 with TRBJ2-1, with D tentatively TRBD2 (5 bases). V lost 5 bases and J lost 10, with 12 bases in between. Looked up from germline, CDR1 is MGHRA and CDR2 is YSYEKL. There are 12 residues in the CDR3.

DNA of the CDR3: TGTGCCAGCAGTTTATCCGGCGGGCAGGTGACCCAGTACTTC. It codes for CASSLSGGQVTQYF. The chain recombines TRBV27 with TRBJ2-5; D is possibly TRBD2 (5 bases). The CDR3 has 14 residues. V lost 0 bases and J lost 7, with 12 bases in between. Germline values: CDR1 MNHEY, CDR2 SMNVEV (reference sequence).

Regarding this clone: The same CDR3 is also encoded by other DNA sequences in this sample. CDR3 amino acids: CASSLGLAYEQYF. CDR3 in DNA: TGTGCCAGCAGCTTAGGGTTGGCCTACGAGCAGTACTTC. The V call is TRBV7-9, the J call TRBJ2-7; D not certain. Germline V gene data show CDR1 as SEHNR and CDR2 as FQNEAQ (reference sequence). V lost 1 base, J lost 2 bases, and 6 bases lay in between. The CDR3 runs to 13 residues.

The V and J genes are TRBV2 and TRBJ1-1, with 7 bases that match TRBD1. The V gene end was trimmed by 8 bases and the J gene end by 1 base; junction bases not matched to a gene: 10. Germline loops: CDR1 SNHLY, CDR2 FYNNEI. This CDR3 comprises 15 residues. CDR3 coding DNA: TGTGCCAGCCAACCCCCCGGGACAGAGAACACTGAAGCTTTCTTT. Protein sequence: CASQPPGTENTEAFF.

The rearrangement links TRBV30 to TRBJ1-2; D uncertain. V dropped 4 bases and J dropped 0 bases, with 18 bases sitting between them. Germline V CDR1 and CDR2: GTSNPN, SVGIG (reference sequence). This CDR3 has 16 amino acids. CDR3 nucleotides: TGTGCCTGGAATTCTAAGTCCCAGCTTTCTAACTATGGCTACACCTTC. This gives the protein CAWNSKSQLSNYGYTF. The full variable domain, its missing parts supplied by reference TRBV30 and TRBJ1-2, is SQTIHQWPATLVQPVGSPLSLECTVEGTSNPNLYWYRQAAGRGLQLLFYSVGIGQISSEVPQNLSASRPQDRQFILSSKKLLLSDSGFYLCAWNSKSQLSNYGYTFGSGTRLTVV.

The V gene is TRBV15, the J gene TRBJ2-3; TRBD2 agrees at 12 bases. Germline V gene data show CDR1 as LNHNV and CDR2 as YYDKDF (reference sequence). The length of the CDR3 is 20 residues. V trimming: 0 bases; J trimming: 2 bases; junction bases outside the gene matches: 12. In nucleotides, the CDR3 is TGTGCCACCAGCAGAGATCCACCTAAACTAGCGGGGGGCTCCACAGATACGCAGTATTTT. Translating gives CATSRDPPKLAGGSTDTQYF.

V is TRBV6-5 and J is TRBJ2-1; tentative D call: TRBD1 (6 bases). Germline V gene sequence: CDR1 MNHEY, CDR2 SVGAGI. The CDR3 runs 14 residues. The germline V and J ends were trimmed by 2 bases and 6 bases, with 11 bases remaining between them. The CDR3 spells CASSYVSTGNEQFF. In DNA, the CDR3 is TGTGCCAGCAGTTACGTATCGACAGGCAATGAGCAGTTCTTC.

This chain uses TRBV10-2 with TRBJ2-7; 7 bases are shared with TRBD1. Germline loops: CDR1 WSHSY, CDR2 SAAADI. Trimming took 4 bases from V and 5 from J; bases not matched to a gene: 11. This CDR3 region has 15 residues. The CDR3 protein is CASSGGLEGANEQYF. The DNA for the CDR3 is TGCGCCAGCAGTGGGGGGCTCGAGGGGGCAAACGAGCAGTACTTC.

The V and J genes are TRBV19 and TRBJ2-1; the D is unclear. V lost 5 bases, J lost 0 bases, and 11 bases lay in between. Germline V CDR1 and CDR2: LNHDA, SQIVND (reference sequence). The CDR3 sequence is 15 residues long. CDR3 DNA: TGTGCCAGTAGTGGTAGTCTGAGCTCCTACAATGAGCAGTTCTTC. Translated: CASSGSLSSYNEQFF.

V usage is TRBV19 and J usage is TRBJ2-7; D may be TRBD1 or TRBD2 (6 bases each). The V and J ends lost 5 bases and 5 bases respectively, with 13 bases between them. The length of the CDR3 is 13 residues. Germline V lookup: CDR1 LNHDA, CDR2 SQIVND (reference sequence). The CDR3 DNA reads TGTGCCAGTAGTCCGCGGGACACCAACGAGCAGTACTTC. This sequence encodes CASSPRDTNEQYF.

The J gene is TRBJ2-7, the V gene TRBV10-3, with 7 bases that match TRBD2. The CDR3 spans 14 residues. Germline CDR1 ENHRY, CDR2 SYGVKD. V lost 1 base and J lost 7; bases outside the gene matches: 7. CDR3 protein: CAISELWEGTEQYF. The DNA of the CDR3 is TGTGCCATCAGTGAGTTGTGGGAGGGCACGGAGCAGTACTTC.

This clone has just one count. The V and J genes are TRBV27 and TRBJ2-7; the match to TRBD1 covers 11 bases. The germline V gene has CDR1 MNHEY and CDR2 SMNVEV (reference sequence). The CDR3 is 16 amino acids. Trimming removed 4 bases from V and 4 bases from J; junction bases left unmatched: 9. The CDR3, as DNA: TGTGCCAGCAGTTCAATAGGGGACAGGGGGGATTACGAGCAGTACTTC. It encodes CASSSIGDRGDYEQYF.

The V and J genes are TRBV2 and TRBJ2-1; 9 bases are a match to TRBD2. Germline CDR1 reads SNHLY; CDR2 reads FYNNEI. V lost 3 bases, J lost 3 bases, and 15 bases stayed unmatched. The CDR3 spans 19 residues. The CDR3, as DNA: TGTGCCAGCAGTGATTACAGGGGCCCACTAGCGGGCCTCTACAATGAGCAGTTCTTC. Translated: CASSDYRGPLAGLYNEQFF. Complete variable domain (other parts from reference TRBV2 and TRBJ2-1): EPEVTQTPSHQVTQMGQEVILRCVPISNHLYFYWYRQILGQKVEFLVSFYNNEISEKSEIFDDQFSVERPDGSNFTLKIRSTKLEDSAMYFCASSDYRGPLAGLYNEQFFGPGTRLTVL.

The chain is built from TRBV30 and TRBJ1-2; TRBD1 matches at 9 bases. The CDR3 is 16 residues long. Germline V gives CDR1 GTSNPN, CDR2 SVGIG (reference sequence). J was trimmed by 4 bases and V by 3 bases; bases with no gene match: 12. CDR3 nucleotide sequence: TGTGCCTGGAGCGTAAAATACAGGGGGCAGGGCTATGGCTACACCTTC. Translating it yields CAWSVKYRGQGYGYTF.

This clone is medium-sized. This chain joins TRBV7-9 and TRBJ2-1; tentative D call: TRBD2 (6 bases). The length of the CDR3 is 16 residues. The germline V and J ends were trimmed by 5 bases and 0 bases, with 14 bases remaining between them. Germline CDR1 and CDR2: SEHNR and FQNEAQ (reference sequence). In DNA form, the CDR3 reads TGTGCCAGCAGCCCAAGGGACTCGAGCTCCTACAATGAGCAGTTCTTC. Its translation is CASSPRDSSSYNEQFF.